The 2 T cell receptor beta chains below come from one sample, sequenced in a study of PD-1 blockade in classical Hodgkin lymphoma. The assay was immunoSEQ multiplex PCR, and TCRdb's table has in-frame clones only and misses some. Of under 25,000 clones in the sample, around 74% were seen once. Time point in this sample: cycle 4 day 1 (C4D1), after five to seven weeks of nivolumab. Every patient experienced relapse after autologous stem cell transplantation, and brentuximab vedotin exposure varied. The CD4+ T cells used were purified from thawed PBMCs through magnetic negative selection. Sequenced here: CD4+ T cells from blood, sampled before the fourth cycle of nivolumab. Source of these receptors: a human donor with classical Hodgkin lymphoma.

The CDR3 nucleotides are TGTGCCAGCTCACTACAGGTGTACCAAGAGACCCAGTACTTC. This gives the protein CASSLQVYQETQYF. The V call is TRBV18, the J call TRBJ2-5, with D possibly being TRBD1 (5 bases). The V and J ends lost 4 bases and 0 bases respectively, with 9 bases between them. CDR3 length: 14 residues. The germline CDR1 and CDR2 sequences are KGHSH and LQKENI.

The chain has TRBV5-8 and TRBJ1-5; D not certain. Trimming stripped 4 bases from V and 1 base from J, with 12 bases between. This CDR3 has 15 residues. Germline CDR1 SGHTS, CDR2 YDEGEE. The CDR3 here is CASSSGRESNQPQHF. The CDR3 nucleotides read TGTGCCAGCAGCAGCGGGCGCGAAAGCAATCAGCCCCAGCATTTT.